This T cell receptor beta chain was recorded in a study of spatial heterogeneity in lung cancer. Study-level background: On average, each unique TCR and UMI combination appeared more than ten times in raw reads.

Sample time point: sample taken at primary tumor resection. No cell sorting; template was whole RNA from tumor, lung tissue or PBMC. This clonotype is medium-sized. The junction does not match germline at one end; this may be a read error. The CDR3 is 11 residues long. In germline, CDR1 is KGHDR, CDR2 SFDVKD. Individually, TCR cDNA molecules were each labelled with a unique molecular identifier. TCRdb processed the 5' RACE reads anew with MiXCR; each CDR3 protein has one entry. Altogether some 20,000 distinct CDR3 sequences are present, about 3.5% being singletons, with the ten largest covering more than 25%.

The source was PBMCs, collected at surgery. The chain has TRBV24-1 and TRBJ2-5, with a possible D match to TRBD2 (6 bases). The source is a female donor with early-stage non-small cell lung cancer. CDR3 nucleotide sequence: TGTGCCACCAGTGATTCGGGAGCCCTCCACTTC. Protein product: CATSDSGALHF.